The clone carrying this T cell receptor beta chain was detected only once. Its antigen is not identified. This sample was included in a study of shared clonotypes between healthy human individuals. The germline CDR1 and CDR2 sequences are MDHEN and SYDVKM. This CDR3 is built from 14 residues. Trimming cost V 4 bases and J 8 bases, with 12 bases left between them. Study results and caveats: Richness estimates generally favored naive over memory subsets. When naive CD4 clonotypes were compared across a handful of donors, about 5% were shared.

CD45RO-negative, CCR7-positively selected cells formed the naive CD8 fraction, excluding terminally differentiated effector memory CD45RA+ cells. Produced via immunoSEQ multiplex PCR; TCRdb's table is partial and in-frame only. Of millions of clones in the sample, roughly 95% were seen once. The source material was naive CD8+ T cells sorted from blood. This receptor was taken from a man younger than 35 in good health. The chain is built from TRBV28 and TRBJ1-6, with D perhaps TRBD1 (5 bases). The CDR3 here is CASSSTVGYSPLHF. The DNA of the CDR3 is TGTGCCAGCAGTTCGACAGTGGGATATTCACCCCTCCACTTT.